The 30 T cell receptor beta chains below come from one sample, sequenced in a study of cytomegalovirus exposure and HLA in healthy donors. The PCR made use of 60 Vbeta and 13 Jbeta primers. Sequencing used immunoSEQ multiplex PCR; TCRdb keeps in-frame clones, though not all of them. The sample shows 100,000 to 150,000 clones, and over 2% sits with its ten largest clones. Sequenced sample: PBMCs. The source of these receptors is a man aged 40-49 years in good health and CMV-seronegative.

The CDR3 region is CASRPTGEPYEQYF. The CDR3 bases are TGTGCCAGCAGGCCTACAGGGGAGCCCTACGAGCAGTACTTC. The chain is built from TRBV28 and TRBJ2-7, with 7 bases lining up with TRBD1. The germline CDR1 and CDR2 sequences are MDHEN and SYDVKM. CDR3 length equals 14 residues. V lost 6 bases, J lost 2 bases, and 7 bases stayed unmatched.

The chain combines TRBV10-3 with TRBJ2-7; TRBD2 agrees at 11 bases. This CDR3 has 15 amino acids. Per the germline V gene, CDR1 is ENHRY and CDR2 is SYGVKD. With V trimmed by 5 bases and J by 4 bases, 7 bases remained unmatched. The CDR3 sequence: CAISSSGTSGYEQYF. The CDR3 DNA follows: TGTGCCATCAGTTCCTCCGGGACTAGCGGTTACGAGCAGTACTTC.

As concerns this clone: This likely comes from a read error, as the CDR3 has no conserved phenylalanine or tryptophan at its end. Because the CDR3's place on the DNA is in doubt, the DNA is left out and the CDR3 is given as listed by TCRdb. This chain joins TRBV27 and TRBJ2-3; TRBD2 is the table's D call, not checked against the DNA. Germline values: CDR1 MNHEY, CDR2 SMNVEV (reference sequence). With termini counted, the CDR3 has 12 amino acids. The CDR3 here is CASSNGGRAPHL.

This chain joins TRBV7-9 and TRBJ1-4, with 9 bases that match TRBD1. Germline CDR1 reads SEHNR; CDR2 reads FQNEAQ (reference sequence). The CDR3 covers 14 residues. After removal of 5 bases from V and 8 bases from J, the junction contained 6 bases not matched to a gene. The CDR3 here is CASSLGTGWEKLFF. CDR3 in DNA: TGTGCCAGCAGCCTCGGGACAGGGTGGGAAAAACTGTTTTTT. The whole variable domain, filled in from reference TRBV7-9 and TRBJ1-4, reads DTGVSQNPRHKITKRGQNVTFRCDPISEHNRLYWYRQTLGQGPEFLTYFQNEAQLEKSRLLSDRFSAERPKGSFSTLEIQRTEQGDSAMYLCASSLGTGWEKLFFGSGTQLSVL.

The rearrangement joins TRBV11-2 to TRBJ2-3; 7 bases match TRBD2. Unmatched junction bases numbered 6, after V lost 5 bases and J lost 1 base. CDR1 SGHAT and CDR2 FQNNGV come from the germline V gene. This CDR3 has 15 residues. CDR3 sequence (DNA): TGTGCCAGCAGCCAGGGACTATCCGGCACAGATACGCAGTATTTT. Amino acids: CASSQGLSGTDTQYF. The whole variable domain, filled in from reference TRBV11-2 and TRBJ2-3, reads EAGVAQSPRYKIIEKRQSVAFWCNPISGHATLYWYQQILGQGPKLLIQFQNNGVVDDSQLPKDRFSAERLKGVDSTLKIQPAKLEDSAVYLCASSQGLSGTDTQYFGPGTRLTVL.

This sequence joins TRBV6-4 and TRBJ2-2; TRBD2 aligns across 13 bases. The CDR3 runs 21 residues. Germline lookup yields CDR1 MRHNA and CDR2 SNTAGT. V lost 2 bases to trimming and J lost 5 bases; unmatched junction nucleotides: 17. CDR3 protein: CASSDGTGISTSGRNTGELFF. The CDR3 DNA sequence: TGTGCCAGCAGTGACGGGACAGGGATTTCGACTAGCGGGAGGAATACCGGGGAGCTGTTTTTT.

The V call is TRBV6-5, the J call TRBJ2-5, with 8 bases identical to TRBD1. V gave up 4 bases and J gave up 2 bases; unmatched junction bases: 3. This CDR3 has 14 residues. Germline CDR1 and CDR2: MNHEY and SVGAGI. CDR3 loop: CASSSRTGQETQYF. Here the CDR3 DNA reads TGTGCCAGCAGTTCCCGGACAGGGCAAGAGACCCAGTACTTC.

The gene calls are TRBV5-1 and TRBJ2-3; TRBD2 matches 12 bases. This CDR3 is 19 amino acids long. Germline V gene lookup returns CDR1 SGHRS and CDR2 YFSETQ. Trimming cost V 3 bases and J 2 bases; bases outside gene matches: 13. In DNA form, the CDR3 reads TGCGCCAGCAGCTCTAACGCCGAAGGACTAGCGGGATACACAGATACGCAGTATTTT. This translates into CASSSNAEGLAGYTDTQYF.

This sequence joins TRBV7-3 and TRBJ2-1; 10 positions agree with TRBD1. Per germline, CDR1 SGHTA and CDR2 FQGTGA. The CDR3 length is 15 residues. V was pared by 2 bases and J by 8 bases, with 6 bases of the junction left unmatched. The CDR3 coding sequence is TGTGCCAGCAGCTTATGGGACAGGGGATCGCATGAGCAGTTCTTC. It is translated as CASSLWDRGSHEQFF. The whole variable domain, filled in from reference TRBV7-3 and TRBJ2-1, reads GAGVSQTPSNKVTEKGKYVELRCDPISGHTALYWYRQSLGQGPEFLIYFQGTGAADDSGLPNDRFFAVRPEGSVSTLKIQRTERGDSAVYLCASSLWDRGSHEQFFGPGTRLTVL.

The genes are TRBV28 and TRBJ1-5; TRBD1 might be the D (5 bases). Germline V gene data show CDR1 as MDHEN and CDR2 as SYDVKM. V was pared by 2 bases and J by 4 bases, with 9 bases between. This CDR3 contains 14 residues. This chain's CDR3 is CASSLVGENQPQHF. CDR3 nucleotide sequence: TGTGCCAGCAGTTTAGTAGGGGAAAATCAGCCCCAGCATTTT.

This chain links TRBV30 with TRBJ1-2, with D maybe TRBD1 (5 bases). V was pared by 3 bases and J by 5 bases, with 13 bases between. CDR1 and CDR2 (germline): GTSNPN, SVGIG (reference sequence). This CDR3 comprises 13 residues. CDR3 bases: TGTGCCTGGAGCCTCGACAGCCAATATGGCTACACCTTC. This gives the protein CAWSLDSQYGYTF. The variable domain in full, with the rest retrieved from reference TRBV30 and TRBJ1-2, is SQTIHQWPATLVQPVGSPLSLECTVEGTSNPNLYWYRQAAGRGLQLLFYSVGIGQISSEVPQNLSASRPQDRQFILSSKKLLLSDSGFYLCAWSLDSQYGYTFGSGTRLTVV.

The chain is built from TRBV6-5 and TRBJ1-6; 10 positions agree with TRBD1. The CDR3 has 14 amino acids. CDR1 MNHEY and CDR2 SVGAGI come from the germline V gene. V lost 6 bases and J lost 7; bases outside the gene matches: 3. The CDR3 nucleotides read TGTGCCAGCAGGGAGGACAGGGGGAATTCACCCCTCCACTTT. It translates to CASREDRGNSPLHF.

This chain joins TRBV10-3 and TRBJ2-7; tentative D call: TRBD2 (6 bases). The CDR3 covers 13 residues. The germline CDR1 and CDR2 sequences are ENHRY and SYGVKD. V was cut by 6 bases and J by 5 bases, with 14 bases left in between. DNA of the CDR3: TGTGCCATCAGGGGGGACTTGGAACACGAGCAGTACTTC. Protein sequence: CAIRGDLEHEQYF.

The V gene is TRBV6-5, the J gene TRBJ1-1, with 8 bases matching TRBD1. Unmatched junction bases numbered 7, after V lost 4 bases and J lost 0 bases. Per germline, CDR1 MNHEY and CDR2 SVGAGI. CDR3 length: 16 residues. CDR3 coding DNA: TGTGCCAGCAGTTCCGGGACAGGTCCCCTGAACACTGAAGCTTTCTTT. This sequence encodes CASSSGTGPLNTEAFF.

The rearrangement uses TRBV2 and TRBJ2-7; weak D call: TRBD1 (6 bases). The CDR3 has 15 amino acids. V was clipped by 5 bases and J by 3 bases, with 17 bases between them. CDR1 is SNHLY and CDR2 is FYNNEI in the germline V gene. The CDR3 here is CASSPLNRGSYEQYF. The CDR3 DNA sequence: TGTGCCAGCAGTCCCCTCAATAGGGGGAGCTACGAGCAGTACTTC.

The chain joins TRBV29-1 to TRBJ2-1; D perhaps matches TRBD1 (5 bases). V lost 5 bases, J lost 3 bases, and 14 bases lay in between. This CDR3 has 14 amino acids. Germline loops: CDR1 SQVTM, CDR2 ANQGSEA. CDR3 bases: TGCAGCGTTCCCGGCAGGGTCCTCTACAATGAGCAGTTCTTC. Protein: CSVPGRVLYNEQFF.

The chain recombines TRBV7-6 with TRBJ2-3; D is ambiguous. Germline assignment: CDR1 SGHVS and CDR2 FNYEAQ. V lost 0 bases to trimming and J lost 7 bases, with 8 bases between them. This CDR3 spans 13 amino acids. CDR3 residues: CASSLARGHTQYF. The CDR3 DNA reads as TGTGCCAGCAGCTTAGCGCGAGGCCATACGCAGTATTTT. Using reference TRBV7-6 and TRBJ2-3 for the parts outside the CDR3, the full variable domain is GAGVSQSPRYKVTKRGQDVALRCDPISGHVSLYWYRQALGQGPEFLTYFNYEAQQDKSGLPNDRFSAERPEGSISTLTIQRTEQRDSAMYRCASSLARGHTQYFGPGTRLTVL.

This chain joins TRBV7-8 and TRBJ2-1; 9 nucleotides line up with TRBD2. Germline trimming cut 5 bases from V and 7 bases from J; bases unmatched to any gene: 9. Germline values: CDR1 SGHVS, CDR2 FQNEAQ. The CDR3 loop spans 15 amino acids. This chain's CDR3 is CASSLQAGGLNEQFF. DNA for the CDR3: TGTGCCAGCAGCCTCCAGGCGGGAGGGTTGAATGAGCAGTTCTTC.

This rearrangement joins TRBV6-6 to TRBJ2-1; 11 bases agree with TRBD2. CDR1 and CDR2 from the germline V gene are MNHNY and SVGAGI (reference sequence). With V trimmed by 6 bases and J by 6 bases, 7 bases remained unmatched. This CDR3 has 15 residues. CDR3 region: CASRPGTSGSNEQFF. The CDR3 nucleotides read TGTGCCAGCAGACCCGGGACTAGCGGCAGCAATGAGCAGTTCTTC.

This chain joins TRBV5-1 and TRBJ1-2; unclear D gene. Germline-derived CDR1 and CDR2 are SGHRS and YFSETQ. Trimming pared 3 bases from V and 4 bases from J, leaving 13 bases between. The CDR3 is 14 amino acids. The CDR3 DNA follows: TGCGCCAGCAGCTCACTGTCGGGTACCTATGGCTACACCTTC. It encodes CASSSLSGTYGYTF.

This chain uses TRBV5-5 with TRBJ2-7, with D possibly being TRBD1 (5 bases). V dropped 9 bases and J dropped 6 bases, with 13 bases sitting between them. The germline V gene has CDR1 SGHKS and CDR2 YYEKEE (reference sequence). CDR3 length equals 11 residues. The CDR3 DNA sequence: TGTGCCACCAATATAGGGGTCGAGCAGTACTTC. Its protein is CATNIGVEQYF.

In DNA, the CDR3 is TGCGCCAGCAGCGTTGTCGGGAGAGCGGTTGGCGAGCAGTACTTC. Protein: CASSVVGRAVGEQYF. The chain links TRBV5-1 to TRBJ2-7; D is possibly TRBD2 (6 bases). The germline V gene has CDR1 SGHRS and CDR2 YFSETQ. The ends were cut back, 4 bases at V and 6 bases at J, with 20 bases in the middle. The CDR3 loop spans 15 amino acids.

This chain joins TRBV29-1 and TRBJ1-1, with 7 bases fitting TRBD1. Germline V gives CDR1 SQVTM, CDR2 ANQGSEA. CDR3 length: 13 amino acids. V lost 4 bases and J lost 0; bases outside the gene matches: 2. The CDR3 loop reads CSVARGVNTEAFF. CDR3 DNA sequence: TGCAGCGTTGCCAGGGGGGTGAACACTGAAGCTTTCTTT. Filled out from reference TRBV29-1 and TRBJ1-1, the complete variable domain reads SAVISQKPSRDICQRGTSLTIQCQVDSQVTMMFWYRQQPGQSLTLIATANQGSEATYESGFVIDKFPISRPNLTFSTLTVSNMSPEDSSIYLCSVARGVNTEAFFGQGTRLTVV.

The rearrangement links TRBV7-8 to TRBJ1-3; D unclear. The CDR3 is 12 amino acids. Between the trimmed V and J ends, which lost 3 bases and 7 bases, there was a span of 7 bases. Germline V gives CDR1 SGHVS, CDR2 FQNEAQ. For the CDR3, the DNA is TGTGCCAGCAGCTTCGCGGTGAACACCATATATTTT. Its protein product is CASSFAVNTIYF.

The chain joins TRBV6-5 to TRBJ2-7, with D perhaps matching TRBD2 (5 bases). Germline CDR1 is MNHEY and CDR2 is SVGAGI. There are 14 residues in the CDR3. The V end lost 0 bases, the J end lost 3 bases, and 9 bases lay between the germline ends. CDR3 region: CASSYSRGNYEQYF. Written as DNA, the CDR3 is TGTGCCAGCAGTTACTCAAGAGGGAACTACGAGCAGTACTTC.

This chain joins TRBV4-1 and TRBJ2-1; a weak D match, TRBD2 (7 bases). Trimming removed 1 base from V and 0 bases from J, with 13 bases in between. Germline V gene sequence: CDR1 MGHRA, CDR2 YSYEKL. The CDR3 sequence is 17 residues long. The CDR3 bases are TGCGCCAGCAGCCAAGGTCGGGGGGCGAGCTCCTACAATGAGCAGTTCTTC. Translation: CASSQGRGASSYNEQFF.

The rearrangement joins TRBV19 to TRBJ2-7; maybe TRBD2 (6 bases). The CDR3 totals 15 residues. Deletions cut 4 bases from V and 3 bases from J, with 16 bases between. Germline CDR1 LNHDA, CDR2 SQIVND (reference sequence). CDR3 loop: CASSTQPGLFYEQYF. CDR3 nucleotides: TGTGCCAGTAGTACCCAACCGGGACTCTTCTACGAGCAGTACTTC.

The V gene is TRBV9, the J gene TRBJ2-7; tentatively, D is TRBD2 (5 bases). The CDR3 spans 15 residues. Trimming left V 1 base short and J 2 bases short, with 13 bases between. Germline CDR1 SGDLS, CDR2 YYNGEE. The CDR3 DNA sequence: TGTGCCAGCAGCGTAACCGACTATACTACCTACGAGCAGTACTTC. Translation gives CASSVTDYTTYEQYF.

The chain has TRBV6-5 and TRBJ1-3; D remains unclear. This CDR3 region has 13 residues. Trimming removed 8 bases at V and 0 bases at J, with 8 bases between. In germline, CDR1 is MNHEY, CDR2 SVGAGI. The CDR3: CASATTSGNTIYF. The CDR3 nucleotides read TGTGCCAGCGCGACTACCTCTGGAAACACCATATATTTT.

The J gene is TRBJ1-1, the V gene TRBV7-9, with TRBD1 matching 7 bases. V lost 3 bases, J lost 4 bases, and 8 bases stayed unmatched. The germline V gene has CDR1 SEHNR and CDR2 FQNEAQ (reference sequence). The CDR3 contains 15 residues. This chain's CDR3 is CASSFSGGLGTEAFF. The CDR3 DNA follows: TGTGCCAGCAGCTTTTCAGGGGGGCTGGGCACTGAAGCTTTCTTT.